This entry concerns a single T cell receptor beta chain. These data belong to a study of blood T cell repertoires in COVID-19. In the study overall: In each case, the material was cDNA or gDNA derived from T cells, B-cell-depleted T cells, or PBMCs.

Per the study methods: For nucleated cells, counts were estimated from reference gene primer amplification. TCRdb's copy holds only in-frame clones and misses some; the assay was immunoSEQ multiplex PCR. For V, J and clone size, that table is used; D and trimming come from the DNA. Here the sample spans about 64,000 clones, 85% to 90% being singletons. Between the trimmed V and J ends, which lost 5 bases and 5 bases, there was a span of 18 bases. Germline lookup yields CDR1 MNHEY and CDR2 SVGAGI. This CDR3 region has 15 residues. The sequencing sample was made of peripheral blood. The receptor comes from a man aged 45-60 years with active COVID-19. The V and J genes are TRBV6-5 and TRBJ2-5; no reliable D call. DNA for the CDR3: TGTGCCAGCAGTCGTGACCCCCGCCCGGGTGAGACCCAGTACTTC. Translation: CASSRDPRPGETQYF.